What follows are 7 T cell receptor beta chains derived from one specimen sequenced in a study of T cells in localized non-small cell lung cancer. Method: immunoSEQ multiplex PCR; TCRdb's copy keeps in-frame clones and lacks some. The sample records tens of thousands of clones, roughly 86% being singletons. Sequenced material: PBMCs, taken before any cancer treatment. The receptor source for this set is a female donor with stage II lung adenocarcinoma.

The chain recombines TRBV9 with TRBJ2-5; TRBD2 aligns across 7 bases. Germline CDR1 reads SGDLS; CDR2 reads YYNGEE. The V segment lost 3 bases and the J segment 1 base; nucleotides outside the gene matches: 3. The CDR3 loop spans 14 amino acids. The CDR3 loop is CASSGASGQETQYF. CDR3 coding DNA: TGTGCCAGCAGCGGAGCTAGCGGCCAAGAGACCCAGTACTTC.

J is TRBJ2-1 and V is TRBV7-9; D possibly uses TRBD1 or TRBD2 (5 bases each). Trimming shortened V by 2 bases and J by 8 bases, and 7 bases separated the two germline ends. The CDR3 is 12 amino acids. CDR1 is SEHNR and CDR2 is FQNEAQ in the germline V gene (reference sequence). DNA for the CDR3: TGTGCCAGCAGCTTACGGGGCGATGAGCAGTTCTTC. Translating it yields CASSLRGDEQFF.

V is TRBV7-9 and J is TRBJ2-1; 11 bases map to TRBD2. V shed 2 bases, J shed 8 bases, and the junction held 8 bases outside the gene matches. Germline V lookup: CDR1 SEHNR, CDR2 FQNEAQ (reference sequence). The CDR3 extends over 16 amino acids. The CDR3 here is CASSLFLTSGVDEQFF. The CDR3 DNA sequence: TGTGCCAGCAGCTTATTCTTGACTAGCGGGGTAGATGAGCAGTTCTTC.

This clone was seen a handful of times. This chain joins TRBV30 and TRBJ1-1; D call uncertain. V gave up 2 bases and J gave up 0 bases, with 7 bases separating them. The CDR3 runs to 13 residues. CDR1 is GTSNPN and CDR2 is SVGIG in the germline V gene (reference sequence). The CDR3 bases are TGTGCCTGGAGTAACAAAGTGAACACTGAAGCTTTCTTT. Residues: CAWSNKVNTEAFF.

The chain combines TRBV6-4 with TRBJ2-3; 14 nucleotides align to TRBD2. The CDR3 runs 16 residues. Germline assignment: CDR1 MRHNA and CDR2 SNTAGT. Losses at the gene ends were 0 bases for V and 4 bases for J; bases not matched to a gene: 0. In DNA form, the CDR3 reads TGTGCCAGCAGTGACTCGACTAGCGGGGGGGCAGATACGCAGTATTTT. Translating it yields CASSDSTSGGADTQYF.

This rearrangement joins TRBV5-1 to TRBJ2-3; 7 bases map to TRBD1. Losses at the gene ends were 5 bases for V and 1 base for J; bases not matched to a gene: 16. Germline values: CDR1 SGHRS, CDR2 YFSETQ. The length of the CDR3 is 18 residues. Here the CDR3 DNA reads TGCGCCAGCAGTCCCGGACAGGTCCGTGGGGTTCGCACAGATACGCAGTATTTT. This gives the protein CASSPGQVRGVRTDTQYF.

The chain recombines TRBV7-9 with TRBJ1-1, with D hard to call. V was cut by 3 bases and J by 4 bases, with 12 bases left in between. Germline V gene lookup returns CDR1 SEHNR and CDR2 FQNEAQ (reference sequence). CDR3 length: 14 amino acids. CDR3 nucleotide sequence: TGTGCCAGCAGCTTTGCCCAGACGAGCACTGAAGCTTTCTTT. This sequence encodes CASSFAQTSTEAFF.